The T cell receptor beta chain under discussion was sequenced for a study of blood T cell repertoires in COVID-19. Regarding this clone: Different DNA sequences within this sample yield the same CDR3.

The CDR3 length is 11 residues. Trimming shortened V by 3 bases and J by 5 bases, and 3 bases separated the two germline ends. The germline V gene has CDR1 KGHDR and CDR2 SFDVKD. The method was immunoSEQ multiplex PCR; TCRdb's version includes in-frame clones alone and lacks a portion of them. The table has approximately 350,000 clones, about 89% seen once. The clonotype was recovered from a woman younger than 45 with COVID-19, enrolled during active disease. The sequenced sample was peripheral blood. The V call is TRBV24-1, the J call TRBJ2-5, with no clear D. CDR3 sequence: CATSDRETQYF. The DNA of the CDR3 is TGTGCCACCAGTGATCGGGAGACCCAGTACTTC.